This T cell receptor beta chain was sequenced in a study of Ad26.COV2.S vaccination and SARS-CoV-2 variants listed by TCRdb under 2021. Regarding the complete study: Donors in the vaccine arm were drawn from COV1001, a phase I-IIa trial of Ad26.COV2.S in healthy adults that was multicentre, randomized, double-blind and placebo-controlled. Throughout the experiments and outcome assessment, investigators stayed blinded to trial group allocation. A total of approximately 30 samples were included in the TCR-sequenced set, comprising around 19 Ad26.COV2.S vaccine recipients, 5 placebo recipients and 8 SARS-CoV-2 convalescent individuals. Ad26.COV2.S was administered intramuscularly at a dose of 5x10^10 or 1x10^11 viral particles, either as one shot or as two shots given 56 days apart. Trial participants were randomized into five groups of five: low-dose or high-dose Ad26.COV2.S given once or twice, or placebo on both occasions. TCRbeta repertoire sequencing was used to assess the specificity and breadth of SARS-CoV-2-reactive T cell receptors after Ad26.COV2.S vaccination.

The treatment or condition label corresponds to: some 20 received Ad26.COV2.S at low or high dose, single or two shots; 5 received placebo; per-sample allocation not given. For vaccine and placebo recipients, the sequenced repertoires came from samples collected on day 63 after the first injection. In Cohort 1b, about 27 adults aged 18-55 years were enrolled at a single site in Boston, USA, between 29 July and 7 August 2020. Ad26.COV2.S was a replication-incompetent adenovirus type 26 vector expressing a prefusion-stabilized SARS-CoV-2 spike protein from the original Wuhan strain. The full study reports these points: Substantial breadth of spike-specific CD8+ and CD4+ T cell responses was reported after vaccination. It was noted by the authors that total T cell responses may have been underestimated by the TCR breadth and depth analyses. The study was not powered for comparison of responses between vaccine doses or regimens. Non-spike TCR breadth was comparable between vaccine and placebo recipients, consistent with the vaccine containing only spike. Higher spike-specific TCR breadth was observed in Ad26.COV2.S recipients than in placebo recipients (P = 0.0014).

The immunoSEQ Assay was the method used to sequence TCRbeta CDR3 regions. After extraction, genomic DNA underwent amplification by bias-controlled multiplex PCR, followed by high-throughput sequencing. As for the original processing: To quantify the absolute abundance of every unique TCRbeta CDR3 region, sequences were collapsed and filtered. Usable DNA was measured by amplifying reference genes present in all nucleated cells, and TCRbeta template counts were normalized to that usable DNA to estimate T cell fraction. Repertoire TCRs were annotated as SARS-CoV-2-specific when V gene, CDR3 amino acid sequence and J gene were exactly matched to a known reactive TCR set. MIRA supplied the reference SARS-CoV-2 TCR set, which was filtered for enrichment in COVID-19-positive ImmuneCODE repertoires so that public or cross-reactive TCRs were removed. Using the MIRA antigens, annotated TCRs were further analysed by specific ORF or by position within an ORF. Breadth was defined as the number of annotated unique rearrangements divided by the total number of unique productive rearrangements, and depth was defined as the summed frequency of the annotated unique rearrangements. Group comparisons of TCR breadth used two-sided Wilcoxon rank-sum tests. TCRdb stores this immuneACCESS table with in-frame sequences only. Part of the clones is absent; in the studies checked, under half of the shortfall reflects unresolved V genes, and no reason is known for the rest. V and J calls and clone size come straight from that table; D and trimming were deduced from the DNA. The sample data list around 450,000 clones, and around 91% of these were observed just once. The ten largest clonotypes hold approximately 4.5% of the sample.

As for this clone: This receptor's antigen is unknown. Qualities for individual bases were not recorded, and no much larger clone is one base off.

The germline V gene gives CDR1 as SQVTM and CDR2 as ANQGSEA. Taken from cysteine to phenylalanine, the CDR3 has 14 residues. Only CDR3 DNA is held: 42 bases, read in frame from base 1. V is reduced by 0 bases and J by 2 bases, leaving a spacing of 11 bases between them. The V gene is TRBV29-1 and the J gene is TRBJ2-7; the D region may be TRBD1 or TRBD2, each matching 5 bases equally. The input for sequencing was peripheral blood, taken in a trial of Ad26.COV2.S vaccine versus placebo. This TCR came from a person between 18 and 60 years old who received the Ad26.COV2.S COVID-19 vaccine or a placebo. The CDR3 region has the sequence CSVEDRTGPYEQYF. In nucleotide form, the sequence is TGCAGCGTTGAAGATAGGACGGGGCCCTACGAGCAGTACTTC.